This T cell receptor beta chain stems from a study of cytomegalovirus exposure and HLA in healthy donors. Study results and caveats: Presence/absence analyses treated sequencing depth as roughly uniform across donors. Information on immune exposure was restricted to one variable (CMV serostatus).

Points on this clone: Antigen unknown.

Healthy bone marrow donors made up the donors. The germline V gene encodes CDR1 SGHRS and CDR2 YFSETQ. This CDR3 contains 17 residues. V gave up 4 bases and J gave up 1 base; unmatched junction bases: 14. In the PCR, 60 Vbeta and 13 Jbeta primers were used. TCRdb keeps only in-frame clones here, not all; method: immunoSEQ multiplex PCR. The sample has 150,000 to 200,000 clones, around 81% seen once. The chain uses TRBV5-1 and TRBJ2-7; 7 nucleotides align to TRBD2. The sequence was collected from a woman aged 25 to 45 in good health and CMV-seropositive. The sample was PBMCs. The CDR3 DNA follows: TGCGCCAGCAGCCCCTTCCTGGCTAGCGGTAGGTCCTACGAGCAGTACTTC. Translation: CASSPFLASGRSYEQYF.